This T cell receptor (beta chain) was identified in a study of Ad26.COV2.S vaccination and SARS-CoV-2 variants. J lost 3 bases, V lost 2 bases, and 4 bases had no gene match. CDR3 length equals 15 residues. Per the germline V gene, CDR1 is SGHRS and CDR2 is YFSETQ. The protocol was immunoSEQ multiplex PCR, while the TCRdb copy is restricted to in-frame clones and leaves out a portion. The sample lists hundreds of thousands of clones; 89% were seen once. Treatment reported: some 20 received Ad26.COV2.S at low or high dose, single or two shots; roughly five received placebo; per-sample allocation not given. Collection of samples fell on day 63 after the first vaccine or placebo injection.

This chain uses TRBV5-1 with TRBJ2-3; 9 nucleotides line up with TRBD1. The sequence was collected from a person between 18 and 60 years old who received the Ad26.COV2.S COVID-19 vaccine or a placebo. The source was peripheral blood, collected in a trial of Ad26.COV2.S vaccine versus placebo. The CDR3 here is CASSLQGAATDTQYF. In nucleotides, the CDR3 is TGCGCCAGCAGCTTACAGGGGGCGGCGACAGATACGCAGTATTTT.